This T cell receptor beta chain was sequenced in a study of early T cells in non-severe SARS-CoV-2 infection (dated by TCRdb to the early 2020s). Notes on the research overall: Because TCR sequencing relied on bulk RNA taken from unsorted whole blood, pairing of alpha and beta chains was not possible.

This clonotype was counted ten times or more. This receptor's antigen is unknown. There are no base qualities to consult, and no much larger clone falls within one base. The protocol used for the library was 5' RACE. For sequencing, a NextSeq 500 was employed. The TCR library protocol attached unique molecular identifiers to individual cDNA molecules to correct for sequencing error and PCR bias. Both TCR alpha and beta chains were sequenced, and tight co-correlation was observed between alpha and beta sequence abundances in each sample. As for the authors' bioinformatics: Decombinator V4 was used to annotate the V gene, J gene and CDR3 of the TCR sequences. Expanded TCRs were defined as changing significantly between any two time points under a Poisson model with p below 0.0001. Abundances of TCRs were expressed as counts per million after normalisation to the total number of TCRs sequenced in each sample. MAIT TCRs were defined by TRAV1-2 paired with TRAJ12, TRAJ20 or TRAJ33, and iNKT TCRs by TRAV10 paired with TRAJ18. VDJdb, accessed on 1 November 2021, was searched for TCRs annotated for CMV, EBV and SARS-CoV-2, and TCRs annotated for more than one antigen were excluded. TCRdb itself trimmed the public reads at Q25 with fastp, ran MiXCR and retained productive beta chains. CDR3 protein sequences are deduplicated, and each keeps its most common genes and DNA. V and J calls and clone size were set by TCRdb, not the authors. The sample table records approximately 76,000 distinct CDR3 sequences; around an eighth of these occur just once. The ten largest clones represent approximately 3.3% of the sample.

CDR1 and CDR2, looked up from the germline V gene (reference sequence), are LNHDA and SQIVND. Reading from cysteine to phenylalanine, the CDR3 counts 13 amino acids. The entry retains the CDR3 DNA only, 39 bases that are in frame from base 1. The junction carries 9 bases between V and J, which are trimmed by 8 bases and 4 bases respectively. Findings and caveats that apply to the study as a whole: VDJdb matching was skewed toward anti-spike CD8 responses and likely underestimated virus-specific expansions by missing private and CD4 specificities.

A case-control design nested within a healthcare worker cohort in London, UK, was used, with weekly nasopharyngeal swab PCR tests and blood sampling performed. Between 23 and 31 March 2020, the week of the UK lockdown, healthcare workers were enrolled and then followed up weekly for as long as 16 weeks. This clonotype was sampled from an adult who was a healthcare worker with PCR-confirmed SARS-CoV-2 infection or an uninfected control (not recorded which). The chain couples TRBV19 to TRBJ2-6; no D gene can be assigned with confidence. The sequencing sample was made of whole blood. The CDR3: CASGNTGANVLTF. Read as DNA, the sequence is TGTGCCAGTGGGAACACCGGGGCCAACGTCCTGACTTTC.